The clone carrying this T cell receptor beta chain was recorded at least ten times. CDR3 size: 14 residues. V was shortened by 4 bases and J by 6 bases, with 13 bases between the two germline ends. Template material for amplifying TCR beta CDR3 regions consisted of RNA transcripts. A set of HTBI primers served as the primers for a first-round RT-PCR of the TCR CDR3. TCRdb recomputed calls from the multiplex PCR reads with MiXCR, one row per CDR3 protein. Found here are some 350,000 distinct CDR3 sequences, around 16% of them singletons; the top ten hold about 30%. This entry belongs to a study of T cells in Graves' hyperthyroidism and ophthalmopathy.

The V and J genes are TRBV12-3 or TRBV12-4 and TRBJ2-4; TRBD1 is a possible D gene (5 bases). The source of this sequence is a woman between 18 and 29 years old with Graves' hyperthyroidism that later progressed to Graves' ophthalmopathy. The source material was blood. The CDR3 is CASSSGQTGNIQYF. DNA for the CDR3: TGTGCCAGCAGTTCAGGGCAGACGGGAAACATTCAGTACTTC.